A single sample gave rise to the 10 T cell receptor beta chains below, sequenced in a study of vaccination and CD4 T cells after COVID-19. The study sequenced cultured CD4+ T cell DNA using the Oncomine TCR Beta short-read assay. TCRdb reprocessed the PCR reads via MiXCR and lists one record per CDR3 protein. Of 15,000 to 20,000 distinct CDR3 sequences listed, roughly 48% are singletons. Their antigen targets remain unknown. Treatment described: roughly ten-day PBMC culture with coronavirus spike peptide pools or control peptides (ViraFEST assay). Sequences were derived from CD4+ T cells from blood, cultured in vitro, sampled before SARS-CoV-2 vaccination. The receptors were sampled from a human donor who had recovered from COVID-19.

Concerning this clonotype itself: Its ends do not fully match the called genes, so a read error is possible. The chain carries TRBV7-9 and TRBJ1-3, with a possible D match to TRBD1 (5 bases). Germline CDR1 SEHNR, CDR2 FQNEAQ (reference sequence). The CDR3 runs 13 residues. CDR3 loop: CATRGLTGNTLYF. CDR3 sequence (DNA): TGTGCCACCCGGGGCCTCACTGGAAACACCTTATATTTT.

V usage is TRBV24-1 and J usage is TRBJ2-5, with 8 bases aligning to TRBD1. The CDR3 contains 15 residues. With V trimmed by 7 bases and J by 5 bases, 11 bases remained unmatched. Germline CDR1 is KGHDR and CDR2 is SFDVKD. This CDR3 reads CATSDRGDYLETQYF. Here the CDR3 DNA reads TGTGCCACCAGCGACAGGGGAGATTACTTGGAGACCCAGTACTTC.

The chain employs TRBV7-2 and TRBJ2-3; TRBD2 might be the D (5 bases). The germline V gene has CDR1 SGHTA and CDR2 FQGNSA. CDR3 length: 14 amino acids. V lost 6 bases and J 2 bases, leaving 12 bases between the germline ends. CDR3 amino acids: CASREAVVTDTQYF. The DNA of the CDR3 is TGTGCCAGCAGGGAGGCCGTAGTCACAGATACGCAGTATTTT.

The chain carries TRBV28 and TRBJ1-6, with D possibly being TRBD1 (5 bases). V was pared by 3 bases and J by 10 bases, with 28 bases between. The CDR3 is 19 amino acids. Germline V gene sequence: CDR1 MDHEN, CDR2 SYDVKM. CDR3 in amino acids: CASSFGGGRLQLGFSPLHF. The CDR3 nucleotides read TGTGCCAGCAGTTTCGGGGGGGGACGCCTACAATTGGGGTTCTCACCCCTCCACTTT. Variable domain in full (rest from reference TRBV28 and TRBJ1-6): DVKVTQSSRYLVKRTGEKVFLECVQDMDHENMFWYRQDPGLGLRLIYFSYDVKMKEKGDIPEGYSVSREKKERFSLILESASTNQTSMYLCASSFGGGRLQLGFSPLHFGNGTRLTVT.

This chain uses TRBV10-3 with TRBJ2-5, with D perhaps matching TRBD2 (5 bases). Germline CDR1 is ENHRY and CDR2 is SYGVKD. V was clipped by 6 bases and J by 5 bases, with 13 bases between them. This CDR3 region has 13 residues. CDR3 nucleotides: TGTGCCATCAGACCCGACTATTTGGAGACCCAGTACTTC. It yields the protein CAIRPDYLETQYF.

This chain connects TRBV27 to TRBJ2-3; 9 nucleotides align to TRBD1. Germline CDR1 MNHEY, CDR2 SMNVEV (reference sequence). The CDR3 sequence is 14 residues long. The trim removed 4 bases at V and 7 bases at J, leaving 6 bases unmatched. The CDR3 DNA is TGTGCCAGCAGTTCCCGGGACAGGGTGAATACGCAGTATTTT. It encodes CASSSRDRVNTQYF.

The chain employs TRBV28 and TRBJ2-2; perhaps TRBD1 as D (5 bases). This CDR3 spans 16 amino acids. The germline V and J ends were trimmed by 7 bases and 2 bases, with 17 bases remaining between them. Germline CDR1 is MDHEN and CDR2 is SYDVKM. The CDR3 spells CASTPGGQLNTGELFF. In nucleotides, the CDR3 is TGTGCCAGCACCCCGGGCGGACAATTAAACACCGGGGAGCTGTTTTTT.

J is TRBJ1-1 and V is TRBV28; D remains unclear. Germline loops: CDR1 MDHEN, CDR2 SYDVKM. Trimming stripped 2 bases from V and 4 bases from J, with 8 bases between. This CDR3 region has 13 residues. This chain's CDR3 is CASSLDTLTEAFF. CDR3 nucleotide sequence: TGTGCCAGCAGTTTAGACACCCTCACTGAAGCTTTCTTT.

The sample holds a few counts of this clonotype. The chain uses TRBV6-1 and TRBJ2-2; D ambiguous. The CDR3 length is 14 residues. Germline-derived CDR1 and CDR2 are MNHNS and SASEGT. Trimming cost V 7 bases and J 3 bases, with 12 bases left between them. This CDR3 reads CASTSNPDTGELFF. The CDR3 DNA reads as TGTGCCAGCACGAGTAATCCCGACACCGGGGAGCTGTTTTTT.

This chain uses TRBV6-1 with TRBJ2-5, with TRBD1 matching 8 bases. Per the germline V gene, CDR1 is MNHNS and CDR2 is SASEGT. Losses at the gene ends were 5 bases for V and 2 bases for J; bases not matched to a gene: 7. There are 15 residues in the CDR3. The CDR3 nucleotides are TGTGCCAGCAGTAGAATGACAGGGGAGCAAGAGACCCAGTACTTC. It is translated as CASSRMTGEQETQYF.